Shown below are 32 T cell receptor beta chains from a single sample sequenced in a study of OX40 agonist ivuxolimab in advanced cancers. Generated by immunoSEQ multiplex PCR, the TCRdb table keeps only in-frame clones and is missing some. This sample carries tens of thousands of clones, roughly 89% of them seen once, and the ten largest clones take around 0.19%. The source material was CD4+ or CD8+ T cells sorted from blood, sampled in a trial of the OX40 agonist ivuxolimab. The receptors derive from an adult with an advanced solid tumor such as melanoma, head and neck, liver or kidney cancer.

This chain links TRBV27 with TRBJ1-5, with D possibly matching TRBD1 (6 bases). Germline V lookup: CDR1 MNHEY, CDR2 SMNVEV (reference sequence). V was cut by 8 bases and J by 11 bases, with 31 bases left in between. CDR3 size: 17 residues. CDR3 DNA: TGTGCCAGCGGGGGAAGGGGGTCAGGCGGAGGTTCTAGAGCCCAGCATTTT. Translated, it gives CASGGRGSGGGSRAQHF.

The V and J genes are TRBV29-1 and TRBJ1-1; TRBD1 is a possible D gene (6 bases). V gave up 6 bases and J gave up 5 bases, with 16 bases separating them. This CDR3 is built from 13 residues. Germline assignment: CDR1 SQVTM and CDR2 ANQGSEA. The CDR3 DNA reads TGCAGCGTGGTGGTTCAGGGGTGGACTGAAGCTTTCTTT. As protein: CSVVVQGWTEAFF.

This sequence joins TRBV5-4 and TRBJ2-3; TRBD1 matches 7 bases. V was pared by 4 bases and J by 1 base, with 9 bases of the junction left unmatched. Germline V gene data show CDR1 as SGHNT and CDR2 as YYREEE (reference sequence). This CDR3 contains 16 residues. The CDR3 spells CASSRYQGVGTDTQYF. The CDR3, as DNA: TGTGCCAGCAGCAGATATCAGGGGGTGGGCACAGATACGCAGTATTTT.

The chain is built from TRBV4-1 and TRBJ2-3, with D possibly being TRBD2 (7 bases). Germline CDR1 and CDR2: MGHRA and YSYEKL. CDR3 size: 15 residues. The V end was cut by 4 bases, the J end by 3 bases, with 14 bases between. The CDR3 loop reads CASSRGGLRTDTQYF. CDR3 in DNA: TGCGCCAGCAGCCGGGGGGGGCTCAGAACAGATACGCAGTATTTT.

In regard to this clone: One junction end does not reproduce the germline sequence, and a read error may be involved. The chain combines TRBV4-1 with TRBJ1-2; possibly TRBD1 for D (6 bases). CDR1 is MGHRA, CDR2 YSYEKL, per germline. This CDR3 is built from 14 residues. The CDR3 protein is CASSQPISSGHFGF. Here the CDR3 DNA reads TGCGCCAGCAGCCAACCAATTTCCTCGGGACATTTTGGCTTC.

The rearrangement uses TRBV6-1 and TRBJ1-1, with D possibly TRBD1 on 5 matching bases. The CDR3 contains 12 residues. Between the trimmed V and J ends, which lost 5 bases and 6 bases, there was a span of 10 bases. Germline CDR1 reads MNHNS; CDR2 reads SASEGT. CDR3: CASSPGGPEAFF. CDR3 nucleotides: TGTGCCAGCAGTCCCGGGGGACCTGAAGCTTTCTTT.

The rearrangement links TRBV5-1 to TRBJ2-7; 10 positions agree with TRBD2. Losses at the gene ends were 1 base for V and 1 base for J; bases not matched to a gene: 2. The CDR3 extends over 15 amino acids. Germline V CDR1 and CDR2: SGHRS, YFSETQ. Here the CDR3 reads CASSLFSGGSYEQYF. As DNA, the CDR3 is TGCGCCAGCAGCTTGTTTAGCGGGGGGTCCTACGAGCAGTACTTC. Full variable domain (missing parts from reference TRBV5-1 and TRBJ2-7): KAGVTQTPRYLIKTRGQQVTLSCSPISGHRSVSWYQQTPGQGLQFLFEYFSETQRNKGNFPGRFSGRQFSNSRSEMNVSTLELGDSALYLCASSLFSGGSYEQYFGPGTRLTVT.

This clone was detected once. This chain links TRBV5-1 with TRBJ1-2, with a weak D call TRBD1 (5 bases). Trimming removed 4 bases from V and 8 bases from J, with 18 bases in between. Germline V gene sequence: CDR1 SGHRS, CDR2 YFSETQ. The CDR3 consists of 14 residues. The CDR3 DNA follows: TGCGCCAGCAGCACCAGGGCGGAGTCTCTGGGCTACACCTTC. It specifies CASSTRAESLGYTF.

The V gene is TRBV5-1, the J gene TRBJ2-7, with D possibly TRBD1 on 6 matching bases. Trimming cost V 0 bases and J 3 bases, with 10 bases left between them. Germline V CDR1 and CDR2: SGHRS, YFSETQ. The CDR3 contains 14 residues. Here the CDR3 DNA reads TGCGCCAGCAGCTTGGACGGCAGGGGCTACGAGCAGTACTTC. Translating it yields CASSLDGRGYEQYF.

This clone was recorded once. This rearrangement joins TRBV27 to TRBJ2-7; D gene unclear. Per germline, CDR1 MNHEY and CDR2 SMNVEV (reference sequence). V lost 5 bases, J lost 1 base, and 3 bases lay in between. This CDR3 region has 11 residues. CDR3 region: CASSESYEQYF. CDR3 bases: TGTGCCAGCAGTGAGTCCTACGAGCAGTACTTC.

The J gene is TRBJ2-5, the V gene TRBV19, with 12 bases lining up with TRBD2. Germline V lookup: CDR1 LNHDA, CDR2 SQIVND (reference sequence). This CDR3 is 20 amino acids long. Germline trimming cut 3 bases from V and 0 bases from J; bases unmatched to any gene: 14. The DNA of the CDR3 is TGTGCCAGTAGTATGAAACCGCTCAGGGGGACTAGCGGGTACCAAGAGACCCAGTACTTC. Its translation is CASSMKPLRGTSGYQETQYF.

This chain joins TRBV19 and TRBJ2-7; 9 bases fit TRBD1. Germline loops: CDR1 LNHDA, CDR2 SQIVND (reference sequence). The CDR3 runs 15 residues. Trimming cost V 5 bases and J 2 bases; bases outside gene matches: 7. The DNA for the CDR3 is TGTGCCAGTAGTTCTCGGACAGGGGTCCCCTACGAGCAGTACTTC. Amino acids: CASSSRTGVPYEQYF.

The rearrangement links TRBV25-1 to TRBJ2-1; the match to TRBD1 covers 8 bases. The CDR3 contains 16 residues. The V gene end was trimmed by 5 bases and the J gene end by 2 bases; junction bases not matched to a gene: 8. The germline V gene has CDR1 MGHDK and CDR2 SYGVNS. The CDR3 spells CASSPTGTGAYNEQFF. CDR3 coding DNA: TGTGCCAGCAGTCCGACCGGGACAGGCGCCTACAATGAGCAGTTCTTC.

CDR3 sequence (DNA): TGTGCCAGCAGTGGTCACGTCATGAACACTGAAGCTTTCTTT. This translates into CASSGHVMNTEAFF. V gene TRBV2 combines with J gene TRBJ1-1; D unresolved. Trimming left V 4 bases short and J 0 bases short, with 9 bases between. The germline V gene has CDR1 SNHLY and CDR2 FYNNEI. The CDR3 is made up of 14 amino acids.

This clone was observed a few times. V usage is TRBV19 and J usage is TRBJ1-2; D unresolved. V was clipped by 3 bases and J by 4 bases, with 15 bases between them. The CDR3 is 15 amino acids. The germline gives CDR1 LNHDA, CDR2 SQIVND (reference sequence). The chain's CDR3 is CASSMRELWSYGYTF. The CDR3 bases are TGTGCCAGTAGTATGAGGGAACTATGGAGCTATGGCTACACCTTC.

This clone was detected only once. V is TRBV28 and J is TRBJ1-2; D is uncertain. Germline loops: CDR1 MDHEN, CDR2 SYDVKM. The CDR3 is made up of 12 amino acids. V lost 7 bases and J lost 7, with 13 bases in between. The CDR3 DNA sequence: TGTGCCAGCAAGCCCCCGAGGTCTGGCTACACCTTC. Encoded protein: CASKPPRSGYTF.

The chain employs TRBV19 and TRBJ1-1; D not certain. CDR3 length: 15 residues. V gave up 6 bases and J gave up 6 bases, with 20 bases separating them. CDR1 and CDR2 (germline): LNHDA, SQIVND (reference sequence). In DNA, the CDR3 is TGTGCCAGTAGGCCGGAACCCCTCGGGGTTTCTGAAGCTTTCTTT. Its translation is CASRPEPLGVSEAFF.

This chain connects TRBV11-2 to TRBJ2-3, with 12 bases matching TRBD2. Germline V CDR1 and CDR2: SGHAT, FQNNGV. CDR3 length equals 14 residues. J lost 6 bases, V lost 5 bases, and 3 bases had no gene match. The CDR3 loop reads CASSPGTSGDTQYF. Written as DNA, the CDR3 is TGTGCCAGCAGCCCCGGGACTAGCGGGGATACGCAGTATTTT.

This chain joins TRBV6-6 and TRBJ2-7, with unresolved D. The germline V and J ends were trimmed by 0 bases and 0 bases, with 6 bases remaining between them. The CDR3 loop spans 14 amino acids. Germline values: CDR1 MNHNY, CDR2 SVGAGI (reference sequence). The DNA for the CDR3 is TGTGCCAGCAGTTACTCGCAGAGCTCCTACGAGCAGTACTTC. This codes for CASSYSQSSYEQYF.

The chain uses TRBV19 and TRBJ2-1; 9 nucleotides align to TRBD2. This CDR3 region has 15 residues. The germline gives CDR1 LNHDA, CDR2 SQIVND (reference sequence). V shed 5 bases, J shed 7 bases, and the junction held 9 bases outside the gene matches. CDR3: CASSGPGLASNEQFF. The CDR3 bases are TGTGCCAGTAGTGGGCCGGGACTAGCTTCGAATGAGCAGTTCTTC.

This clone showed up just a few times. The V gene is TRBV19, the J gene TRBJ2-7; D is possibly TRBD2 (5 bases). Germline CDR1 is LNHDA and CDR2 is SQIVND (reference sequence). CDR3 length: 13 amino acids. Trimming cost V 4 bases and J 2 bases, with 9 bases left between them. CDR3 sequence: CASSNLGTYEQYF. CDR3 coding DNA: TGTGCCAGTAGTAACCTCGGGACCTACGAGCAGTACTTC.

The chain joins TRBV2 to TRBJ1-2; D is undetermined. CDR3 length: 13 amino acids. Germline CDR1 SNHLY, CDR2 FYNNEI. Trimming pared 4 bases from V and 5 bases from J, leaving 11 bases between. The CDR3 sequence: CASSGGRTYGYTF. CDR3 coding DNA: TGTGCCAGCAGTGGAGGTCGAACTTATGGCTACACCTTC.

This chain joins TRBV6-5 and TRBJ1-6, with a possible D match to TRBD1 (5 bases). Between the trimmed V and J ends, which lost 8 bases and 6 bases, there was a span of 8 bases. Germline V lookup: CDR1 MNHEY, CDR2 SVGAGI. This CDR3 is 12 amino acids long. The CDR3 spells CASRRANSPLHF. The CDR3 DNA follows: TGTGCCAGCCGCAGGGCTAATTCACCCCTCCACTTT.

The rearrangement joins TRBV5-6 to TRBJ1-1; D uncertain. Germline V CDR1 and CDR2: SGHDT, YYEEEE. V lost 4 bases to trimming and J lost 11 bases, with 15 bases between them. The CDR3 is 12 amino acids. This CDR3 reads CASSRLDRAAFF. For the CDR3, the DNA is TGTGCCAGCAGCCGCCTCGATAGGGCGGCTTTCTTT. The entire variable domain, with the rest obtained from reference TRBV5-6 and TRBJ1-1, is as follows: DAGVTQSPTHLIKTRGQQVTLRCSPKSGHDTVSWYQQALGQGPQFIFQYYEEEERQRGNFPDRFSGHQFPNYSSELNVNALLLGDSALYLCASSRLDRAAFFGQGTRLTVV.

The chain couples TRBV19 to TRBJ2-1; D may be TRBD2 (6 bases). This CDR3 is 14 amino acids long. Trimming cost V 6 bases and J 5 bases, with 14 bases left between them. Germline CDR1 and CDR2: LNHDA and SQIVND (reference sequence). The DNA of the CDR3 is TGTGCCAGTAGCCCTGTACCGGGGGACAATGAGCAGTTCTTC. Residues: CASSPVPGDNEQFF.

DNA for the CDR3: TGTGCCAGCAGTTTCAGTAGTTTGAGGACAGGGGGTCGGGAGCAGTTCTTC. Translating it yields CASSFSSLRTGGREQFF. The chain carries TRBV27 and TRBJ2-1; TRBD1 matches at 10 bases. The CDR3 contains 17 residues. The germline V gene has CDR1 MNHEY and CDR2 SMNVEV (reference sequence). Germline trimming cut 3 bases from V and 10 bases from J; bases unmatched to any gene: 15.

The J gene is TRBJ2-2, the V gene TRBV19; D could derive from TRBD1 or TRBD2 (6 bases each). Germline V lookup: CDR1 LNHDA, CDR2 SQIVND (reference sequence). This CDR3 is 13 amino acids long. Trimming removed 6 bases at V and 4 bases at J, with 9 bases between. The CDR3 spells CASRGGGTGELFF. The DNA of the CDR3 is TGTGCCAGTAGAGGGGGAGGCACCGGGGAGCTGTTTTTT.

The chain uses TRBV6-5 and TRBJ2-3; possibly TRBD2 for D (5 bases). V lost 5 bases and J lost 3, with 9 bases in between. CDR3 length: 13 amino acids. Germline values: CDR1 MNHEY, CDR2 SVGAGI. CDR3 DNA: TGTGCCAGCAGTCCACTAGTTACAGATACGCAGTATTTT. Protein: CASSPLVTDTQYF.

The chain combines TRBV2 with TRBJ2-5; 10 bases are shared with TRBD2. The CDR3 extends over 17 amino acids. Germline-derived CDR1 and CDR2 are SNHLY and FYNNEI. V lost 3 bases to trimming and J lost 4 bases; unmatched junction nucleotides: 11. In DNA, the CDR3 is TGTGCCAGCAGTGAGTTTAGCGGGGGGTTTATCGGAGAGACCCAGTACTTC. Amino acid sequence: CASSEFSGGFIGETQYF.

This sequence joins TRBV9 and TRBJ1-6; no reliable D call. Trimming shortened V by 0 bases and J by 8 bases, and 12 bases separated the two germline ends. Germline V gene lookup returns CDR1 SGDLS and CDR2 YYNGEE. The CDR3 has 15 amino acids. The CDR3 DNA sequence: TGTGCCAGCAGCGTAGCTGGGAATAGAGATTCACCCCTCCACTTT. Protein product: CASSVAGNRDSPLHF.

This clone was detected a few times. The rearrangement uses TRBV6-5 and TRBJ2-1, with D unclear. The V gene lost 6 bases and the J gene lost 1 base, with 7 bases spanning the gap. The CDR3 consists of 13 residues. Germline V gene sequence: CDR1 MNHEY, CDR2 SVGAGI. CDR3 sequence: CASRARSYNEQFF. The CDR3 bases are TGTGCCAGCAGAGCGAGGTCCTACAATGAGCAGTTCTTC.

CDR3 amino acids: CAISDRGGTDTQYF. The DNA of the CDR3 is TGTGCCATCAGTGACAGGGGGGGGACAGATACGCAGTATTTT. The rearrangement links TRBV10-3 to TRBJ2-3; D tentatively reads TRBD1 or TRBD2 (7 bases each). This CDR3 has 14 residues. CDR1 ENHRY and CDR2 SYGVKD come from the germline V gene. V was cut by 3 bases and J by 3 bases, with 10 bases left in between.